These T cell receptor beta chains were read from a single sample in a study of patients and donors after allogeneic stem cell transplantation. TCRdb called the RT-PCR reads again in MiXCR, with one record for every CDR3 protein. The sample consists of tens of thousands of distinct CDR3 sequences, about 8% of them appearing once. Sequencing was carried out using blood, either unsorted or a sorted T cell fraction (not recorded which). These receptors all stem from a human donor who was either an allogeneic HSCT recipient or a stem cell or donor lymphocyte infusion donor (not recorded which). It is not recorded whose cells these are; they may come from a transplant donor. Both conserved end residues are part of each CDR3.

V	J	CDR3
TRBV2	TRBJ2-1	CATRQASSYNEQFF
TRBV7-2	TRBJ2-3	CASSPGLEAQYF
TRBV15	TRBJ2-5	CATSRDRLRETQYF
TRBV28	TRBJ1-1	CASRLVNTEAFF
TRBV29-1	TRBJ1-2	CSVNSNYGYTF
TRBV24-1	TRBJ2-4	CATRPRRGAFLAKNIQYF
TRBV10-3	TRBJ2-5	CAISESGGHSETQYF
TRBV6-1	TRBJ2-7	CASGAPGTGDWEQYF
TRBV29-1	TRBJ1-1	CSADPKVRTEAFF
TRBV12-5	TRBJ2-2	CASGSDTNTGELFF
TRBV13	TRBJ1-2	CASSKDSFYGYTF
TRBV11-3	TRBJ2-1	CASSLDGTSAYNEQFF
TRBV20-1	TRBJ2-3	CSAGGSGTLNRDTQYF
TRBV15	TRBJ2-7	CATSRGRLFTGAEQYF
TRBV15	TRBJ2-7	CATSRGPYEQYF
TRBV28	TRBJ1-6	CASQPPHDPNSPHYF
TRBV6-1	TRBJ1-2	CASSLTGTTASGYTF
TRBV18	TRBJ2-3	CASSPYRGRLGTDTQYF
TRBV24-1	TRBJ2-5	CATSGMGLAPRETQYF
TRBV3-1	TRBJ1-6	CASSLGSIGVYNSPLHF
TRBV7-9	TRBJ2-7	CASSLGRGDEQYF
TRBV5-1	TRBJ1-2	CASSSDLYYGYTF
TRBV7-9	TRBJ2-2	CASSLAGALRTGELFF
TRBV3-1	TRBJ1-4	CASSPHTMGNEKLFF
TRBV7-9	TRBJ1-1	CASRSRQGASTEAFF
TRBV3-1	TRBJ2-5	CASSQGWVAQETQYF
TRBV11-1	TRBJ2-1	CASSLDGRAGVRNEQFF
TRBV12-5	TRBJ1-2	CASGLGQGYTF
TRBV7-9	TRBJ1-1	CASRLNPNTEAFF
TRBV19	TRBJ1-2	CASSIMGRGYTF
TRBV4-1	TRBJ1-2	CASSPRDTLYGYTF
TRBV11-3	TRBJ1-2	CASSLESGNTLTTF
TRBV7-9	TRBJ2-7	CASSRQGPYEQYF